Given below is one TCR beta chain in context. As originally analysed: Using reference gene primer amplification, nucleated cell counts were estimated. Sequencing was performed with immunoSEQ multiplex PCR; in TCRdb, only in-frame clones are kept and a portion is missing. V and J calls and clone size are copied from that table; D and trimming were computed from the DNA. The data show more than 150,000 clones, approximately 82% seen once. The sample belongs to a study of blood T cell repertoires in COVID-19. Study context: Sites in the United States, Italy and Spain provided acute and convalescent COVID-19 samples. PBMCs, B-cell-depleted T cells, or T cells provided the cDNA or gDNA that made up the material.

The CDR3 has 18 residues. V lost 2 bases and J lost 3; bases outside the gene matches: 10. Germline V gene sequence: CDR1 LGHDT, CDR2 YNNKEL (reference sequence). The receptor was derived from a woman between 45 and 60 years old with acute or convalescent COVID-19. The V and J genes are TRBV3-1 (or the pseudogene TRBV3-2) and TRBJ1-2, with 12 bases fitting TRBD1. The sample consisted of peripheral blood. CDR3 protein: CASSQSRDRGPLDYGYTF. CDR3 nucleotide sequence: TGTGCCAGCAGCCAAAGCCGGGACAGGGGGCCCCTGGACTATGGCTACACCTTC.